This TCR beta chain was obtained from a study of shared clonotypes between healthy human individuals. Broader study findings: Rarefaction revealed incomplete sorted-subset sequencing despite large depth. Among donors, the sharing of clonotypes was expected to be influenced by sequencing depth. A generally larger estimated richness was seen in naive subsets than in memory subsets.

Here immunoSEQ multiplex PCR was the method, and the copy in TCRdb shows in-frame clones only, minus some. The sample lists some 580,000 clones, roughly 98% occurring once. CD45RO-negative CD8 cells positively selected for CCR7 made up the naive population, which excluded terminally differentiated effector memory CD45RA+ cells. Among the donors, all were Caucasian adults who lived in Nashville, Tennessee. In regard to this clone: Its antigen remains unidentified. An end of the junction differs from the germline gene, which may be a read error.

This clonotype was sampled from a man aged 25-45 years in good health. What was sequenced was naive CD8+ T cells sorted from blood.

The CDR3, as DNA: TGTGCCACCAGCGGAGAAGGGACAGGGATTTCCTACGAGCAGTACTTC. It encodes CATSGEGTGISYEQYF. The V gene is TRBV15, the J gene TRBJ2-7; 9 bases are shared with TRBD1. This CDR3 is 16 amino acids long. Germline values: CDR1 LNHNV, CDR2 YYDKDF (reference sequence).